This entry lists 26 T cell receptor beta chains sequenced from one sample in a study of identical twins. TCRdb fed the 5' RACE reads into MiXCR, producing one record per CDR3 protein. Here the sample spans just over 500,000 distinct CDR3 sequences, under 25% being singletons. This sample was shared with a second study, whose subject was T cells expressing NK-cell markers.

The specimen was CD4+ T cells sorted from blood. All receptors derive from a woman under 30 in good health.

V gene TRBV10-3 combines with J gene TRBJ2-1; D not certain. Germline CDR1 ENHRY, CDR2 SYGVKD. CDR3 length equals 15 residues. Between the trimmed V and J ends, which lost 6 bases and 0 bases, there was a span of 12 bases. The CDR3 coding sequence is TGTGCCATCAGGCAAGGGTCAGCCTCCTACAATGAGCAGTTCTTC. Translated, it gives CAIRQGSASYNEQFF.

The V gene is TRBV3-1, the J gene TRBJ1-1; D may be TRBD1 (6 bases). The ends were cut back, 3 bases at V and 5 bases at J, with 13 bases in the middle. CDR1 is LGHDT, CDR2 YNNKEL, per germline (reference sequence). This CDR3 is 14 amino acids long. CDR3 sequence reads: CASSQSGAGTEAFF. The DNA of the CDR3 is TGTGCCAGCAGCCAGTCGGGGGCAGGGACTGAAGCTTTCTTT.

This clonotype showed up just a few times. This chain uses TRBV5-1 with TRBJ2-1; no reliable D call. Germline V gene lookup returns CDR1 SGHRS and CDR2 YFSETQ. V was pared by 7 bases and J by 9 bases, with 20 bases between. This CDR3 has 14 residues. CDR3 in amino acids: CASAGLGLMGEQFF. CDR3 sequence (DNA): TGCGCCAGCGCCGGCCTGGGCCTGATGGGTGAGCAGTTCTTC.

The J gene is TRBJ2-1, the V gene TRBV20-1; 7 nucleotides align to TRBD2. Germline V gives CDR1 DFQATT, CDR2 SNEGSKA (reference sequence). Trimming cost V 1 base and J 9 bases; bases outside gene matches: 6. CDR3 size: 13 residues. The CDR3 sequence: CSARATAGAEQFF. As DNA, the CDR3 is TGCAGTGCTAGAGCCACGGCGGGAGCTGAGCAGTTCTTC.

Many counts were recorded for this clonotype. The chain's CDR3 is CSVPRGNTEAFF. DNA of the CDR3: TGCAGTGTCCCGAGAGGGAACACTGAAGCTTTCTTT. The V and J genes are TRBV20-1 and TRBJ1-1; D call uncertain. CDR1 and CDR2 (germline): DFQATT, SNEGSKA (reference sequence). This CDR3 contains 12 residues. The V end was cut by 7 bases, the J end by 1 base, with 10 bases between.

In its sample, this clonotype was seen a few times. The chain carries TRBV5-1 and TRBJ2-3, with 8 bases lining up with TRBD2. The trim removed 2 bases at V and 2 bases at J, leaving 1 base unmatched. In germline, CDR1 is SGHRS, CDR2 YFSETQ. The length of the CDR3 is 14 residues. CDR3 residues: CASSFSGTTDTQYF. CDR3 nucleotides: TGCGCCAGCAGCTTTAGCGGGACCACAGATACGCAGTATTTT.

The chain carries TRBV5-1 and TRBJ2-3, with TRBD2 identical over 9 bases. This CDR3 is 14 amino acids long. V was clipped by 8 bases and J by 6 bases; unmatched bases: 10. Germline lookup yields CDR1 SGHRS and CDR2 YFSETQ. CDR3 region: CASTLAGPKDTQYF. CDR3 bases: TGCGCCAGTACCCTAGCGGGACCTAAGGATACGCAGTATTTT.

The chain has TRBV11-2 and TRBJ2-7; 11 nucleotides agree with TRBD2. This CDR3 is built from 16 residues. J gave up 2 bases and V 4 bases, and 7 bases lay outside the gene matches. Germline V gives CDR1 SGHAT, CDR2 FQNNGV. The DNA for the CDR3 is TGTGCCAGCAGCTCCTATAGCGGGAGGGCCCCCTACGAGCAGTACTTC. It translates to CASSSYSGRAPYEQYF. Filled out from reference TRBV11-2 and TRBJ2-7, the complete variable domain reads EAGVAQSPRYKIIEKRQSVAFWCNPISGHATLYWYQQILGQGPKLLIQFQNNGVVDDSQLPKDRFSAERLKGVDSTLKIQPAKLEDSAVYLCASSSYSGRAPYEQYFGPGTRLTVT.

This sequence joins TRBV5-1 and TRBJ2-3; 12 bases fit TRBD2. CDR3 length equals 16 residues. The germline V gene has CDR1 SGHRS and CDR2 YFSETQ. V was pared by 1 base and J by 2 bases, with 2 bases of the junction left unmatched. The CDR3 sequence: CASSLSSGRVTDTQYF. DNA for the CDR3: TGCGCCAGCAGCTTGTCTAGCGGGAGGGTCACAGATACGCAGTATTTT.

The chain is built from TRBV12-3 or TRBV12-4 and TRBJ1-2; 7 bases fit TRBD1. The CDR3 covers 13 residues. Trimming removed 4 bases from V and 4 bases from J; junction bases left unmatched: 3. CDR3 DNA: TGTGCCAGCAGTTATACAGGGGTCTATGGCTACACCTTC. Translating it yields CASSYTGVYGYTF.

This clonotype was observed a few times. This sequence joins TRBV12-3 or TRBV12-4 and TRBJ2-1; D is possibly TRBD1 or TRBD2 (7 bases each). V was shortened by 6 bases and J by 7 bases, with 16 bases between the two germline ends. The CDR3 consists of 14 residues. CDR3 nucleotide sequence: TGTGCCAGCAGGCCGAGGCAGGGGGGGAATGAGCAGTTCTTC. It specifies CASRPRQGGNEQFF.

This clonotype was seen a handful of times. J is TRBJ2-1 and V is TRBV7-9; the D is unclear. This CDR3 contains 14 residues. In germline, CDR1 is SEHNR, CDR2 FQNEAQ (reference sequence). Trimming took off 0 bases at V and 7 bases at J, with 10 bases between the two ends. DNA of the CDR3: TGTGCCAGCAGCTTAGCGCAGTCCTGGAATGAGCAGTTCTTC. It encodes CASSLAQSWNEQFF.

This clonotype was found a few times. The chain carries TRBV6-6 and TRBJ1-1; D uncertain. Germline lookup yields CDR1 MNHNY and CDR2 SVGAGI (reference sequence). The CDR3 totals 10 residues. V gave up 6 bases and J gave up 11 bases, with 10 bases separating them. The CDR3 sequence is CASSAGEAFF. The CDR3 nucleotides read TGTGCCAGCAGCGCTGGAGAGGCTTTCTTT.

This clonotype was seen ten or more times. The chain carries TRBV24-1 and TRBJ1-1; TRBD1 matches 8 bases. The V and J ends lost 5 bases and 5 bases, in that order; junction bases with no gene match: 9. CDR1 and CDR2 (germline): KGHDR, SFDVKD. The CDR3 loop spans 15 amino acids. The CDR3 region is CATSAADRGGTEAFF. CDR3 DNA sequence: TGTGCCACCAGTGCAGCCGACAGGGGAGGAACTGAAGCTTTCTTT.

The V and J genes are TRBV20-1 and TRBJ2-1; a possible D gene is TRBD1 (6 bases). V dropped 1 base and J dropped 0 bases, with 13 bases sitting between them. CDR1 DFQATT and CDR2 SNEGSKA come from the germline V gene (reference sequence). The CDR3 consists of 16 residues. CDR3 coding DNA: TGCAGTGCTAGAGGGCCGGGACAAGGCTCCTACAATGAGCAGTTCTTC. This encodes CSARGPGQGSYNEQFF.

Ten or more counts support this clonotype. The gene calls are TRBV12-3 or TRBV12-4 and TRBJ2-5; 9 nucleotides align to TRBD2. J was trimmed by 4 bases and V by 6 bases; bases with no gene match: 9. This CDR3 has 15 amino acids. The CDR3 is CASRAAGGKLETQYF. CDR3 sequence (DNA): TGTGCCAGCAGGGCAGCGGGAGGAAAATTAGAGACCCAGTACTTC.

The CDR3 sequence: CASSYSIGRGYNEQFF. Written as DNA, the CDR3 is TGTGCCAGCAGTTACTCGATTGGCAGGGGATACAATGAGCAGTTCTTC. The chain is built from TRBV6-2 or TRBV6-3 and TRBJ2-1, with D possibly TRBD1 on 6 matching bases. The germline V gene encodes CDR1 MNHEY and CDR2 SVGEGT. The CDR3 contains 16 residues. The ends were cut back, 0 bases at V and 4 bases at J, with 13 bases in the middle.

This clonotype was seen more than once but under ten times. This may come from a read error, since a much larger clone is one base off. Here the CDR3 DNA reads TGTGCCAGCAGTTACCGGCGGGGGAGCTCCTACAATGAGCAGTTCTTC. It encodes CASSYRRGSSYNEQFF. The chain uses TRBV6-2 or TRBV6-3 and TRBJ2-1; 7 bases match TRBD2. CDR1 is MNHEY, CDR2 SVGEGT, per germline. The CDR3 covers 16 residues. Trimming at V came to 2 bases and at J to 0 bases, leaving 4 bases not matched to a gene.

This clonotype was recorded many times. The V gene is TRBV12-3 or TRBV12-4, the J gene TRBJ2-1; the D is unclear. The CDR3 sequence is 15 residues long. V gave up 5 bases and J gave up 7 bases, with 18 bases separating them. The CDR3 protein is CASSARLDSWNEQFF. CDR3 in DNA: TGTGCCAGCAGTGCCCGACTCGACTCCTGGAATGAGCAGTTCTTC.

The gene calls are TRBV7-9 and TRBJ2-5, with TRBD2 identical over 7 bases. CDR3 length equals 15 residues. From germline, CDR1 is SEHNR and CDR2 FQNEAQ (reference sequence). After removal of 4 bases from V and 5 bases from J, the junction contained 10 bases not matched to a gene. The CDR3 is CASSSQGGGTETQYF. The DNA for the CDR3 is TGTGCCAGCAGCTCCCAAGGCGGGGGAACGGAGACCCAGTACTTC.

This clonotype was observed a handful of times. J is TRBJ1-1 and V is TRBV12-3 or TRBV12-4; D gene unclear. The ends were cut back, 1 base at V and 4 bases at J, with 13 bases in the middle. This CDR3 spans 15 amino acids. CDR3 in amino acids: CASSLGSPESTEAFF. CDR3 nucleotide sequence: TGTGCCAGCAGTTTAGGATCTCCCGAAAGCACTGAAGCTTTCTTT.

This clonotype was detected only a few times. The rearrangement joins TRBV18 to TRBJ2-7, with 14 bases that match TRBD2. CDR3 length: 16 amino acids. Germline CDR1 is KGHSH and CDR2 is LQKENI. J gave up 5 bases and V 6 bases, and 9 bases lay outside the gene matches. The CDR3 DNA sequence: TGTGCCAGCTCCCCGGGACTAGCGGGAGCCGGGAACGAGCAGTACTTC. Its translation is CASSPGLAGAGNEQYF.

V gene TRBV6-2 or TRBV6-3 combines with J gene TRBJ1-1; the D gene is possibly TRBD1 (5 bases). V lost 3 bases, J lost 3 bases, and 11 bases lay in between. Per germline, CDR1 MNHEY and CDR2 SVGEGT. This CDR3 has 14 amino acids. The CDR3 here is CASSYDRSHTEAFF. CDR3 nucleotide sequence: TGTGCCAGCAGTTATGACAGATCCCACACTGAAGCTTTCTTT.

This clonotype was seen repeatedly, ten times or more. The chain is built from TRBV12-3 or TRBV12-4 and TRBJ2-2, with D possibly matching TRBD1 (5 bases). The CDR3 has 15 residues. Trimming removed 3 bases from V and 6 bases from J, with 14 bases in between. The CDR3 spells CASSFSGMGAGELFF. Written as DNA, the CDR3 is TGTGCCAGCAGTTTTTCAGGGATGGGCGCCGGGGAGCTGTTTTTT.

This chain connects TRBV18 to TRBJ2-1; D gene uncertain. The ends were cut back, 1 base at V and 5 bases at J, with 12 bases in the middle. The CDR3 covers 15 residues. In germline, CDR1 is KGHSH, CDR2 LQKENI. CDR3 residues: CASSPRADPNNEQFF. The CDR3, as DNA: TGTGCCAGCTCACCACGTGCAGATCCTAACAATGAGCAGTTCTTC.

This clonotype came up a few times. The chain is built from TRBV20-1 and TRBJ2-1; 9 bases map to TRBD1. The V gene's germline CDR1 is DFQATT and CDR2 SNEGSKA (reference sequence). This CDR3 has 11 amino acids. Losses at the gene ends were 6 bases for V and 16 bases for J; bases not matched to a gene: 10. The CDR3 region is CSAAQGALLFF. Written as DNA, the CDR3 is TGCAGTGCGGCACAGGGGGCACTTCTCTTCTTC.